This T cell receptor beta chain derives from a study of OX40 agonist ivuxolimab in advanced cancers. On the study more broadly: Intravenous ivuxolimab was administered to patients every 2 weeks at 0.01 to 10 mg/kg. Aged roughly 23 to 80 with a mean of roughly 63 years, they were under 85% male. Study outcomes and limitations: Fewer expanded clones were found on average in CD4+ than in CD8+ T cells.

As for this clone: Its antigen is unidentified.

V was clipped by 6 bases and J by 2 bases, with 18 bases between them. From germline, CDR1 is MNHEY and CDR2 SMNVEV (reference sequence). The CDR3 extends over 16 amino acids. The assay was immunoSEQ multiplex PCR, and TCRdb's table has in-frame clones only and misses some. The sample contains about 77,000 clones, 65% to 90% of which appear only once. This rearrangement joins TRBV27 to TRBJ2-3; the D is unclear. The input for sequencing was CD4+ or CD8+ T cells sorted from blood, taken in a trial of the OX40 agonist ivuxolimab. This receptor was taken from an adult with an advanced solid tumor such as melanoma, head and neck, liver or kidney cancer. CDR3 DNA: TGTGCCAGCAGGCCCAATCCCCGGCTTGTCACAGATACGCAGTATTTT. Amino acids: CASRPNPRLVTDTQYF.